These 27 T cell receptor beta chains originate from one sample sequenced in a study of blood T cell repertoires in COVID-19. Assay: immunoSEQ multiplex PCR; the TCRdb copy retains only in-frame clones and omits some. Of about 90,000 clones detected, 70% to 85% appear once; the ten largest clones hold more than 6.5%. Specimen: peripheral blood. These receptors all come from a man between 65 and 85 years old with acute or convalescent COVID-19.

The J gene is TRBJ1-2, the V gene TRBV6-1; 7 bases agree with TRBD1. The CDR3 extends over 15 amino acids. The trim removed 1 base at V and 3 bases at J, leaving 5 bases unmatched. Germline V lookup: CDR1 MNHNS, CDR2 SASEGT. The CDR3 bases are TGTGCCAGCAGTGAAGTAACAGGGGAGGACTATGGCTACACCTTC. Its translation: CASSEVTGEDYGYTF.

CDR3 sequence reads: CASSLRAYNVLTF. The CDR3 region has the DNA TGTGCCAGCAGTTTACGAGCCTACAACGTCCTGACTTTC. This chain links TRBV27 with TRBJ2-6; D gene unclear. V lost 2 bases and J lost 9, with 8 bases in between. Looked up from germline, CDR1 is MNHEY and CDR2 is SMNVEV (reference sequence). This CDR3 contains 13 residues.

The gene calls are TRBV27 and TRBJ2-5; 8 bases agree with TRBD2. CDR1 is MNHEY and CDR2 is SMNVEV in the germline V gene (reference sequence). V was clipped by 2 bases and J by 7 bases; unmatched bases: 9. The CDR3 has 15 amino acids. The CDR3 DNA reads as TGTGCCAGCAGTTTAGGTCCGGGTCGGGGGGGGACCCAGTACTTC. This sequence encodes CASSLGPGRGGTQYF.

The V call is TRBV7-3, the J call TRBJ2-3, with D perhaps matching TRBD2 (5 bases). The CDR3 is 15 amino acids. Germline-derived CDR1 and CDR2 are SGHTA and FQGTGA. Between the trimmed V and J ends, which lost 2 bases and 1 base, there was a span of 10 bases. This CDR3 is CASSLRPRGTDTQYF. The CDR3 region has the DNA TGTGCCAGCAGCTTACGGCCGAGGGGCACAGATACGCAGTATTTT.

This clone came up a few times. The chain couples TRBV10-2 to TRBJ2-7, with 8 bases fitting TRBD1. The V and J ends lost 7 bases and 0 bases, in that order; junction bases with no gene match: 8. CDR1 is WSHSY and CDR2 is SAAADI in the germline V gene. This CDR3 has 15 residues. The CDR3 DNA reads as TGCGCCAGCATGGAGGGACAGGTGAGCTCCTACGAGCAGTACTTC. Amino acid sequence: CASMEGQVSSYEQYF.

On this clone: The junction does not match germline at one end; this may be a read error. The V gene is TRBV2, the J gene TRBJ2-5, with TRBD1 identical over 7 bases. Germline CDR1 and CDR2: SNHLY and FYNNEI. This CDR3 spans 14 amino acids. As DNA, the CDR3 is TGTGCCAGCGGTGAGGGGGCTGCCGTTGAGACCCAGTACTTC. Amino acid sequence: CASGEGAAVETQYF.

The chain joins TRBV25-1 to TRBJ2-5, with D uncertain. The V end was cut by 5 bases, the J end by 5 bases, with 12 bases between. This CDR3 contains 13 residues. Germline-derived CDR1 and CDR2 are MGHDK and SYGVNS. CDR3 protein: CASSNSLSETQYF. The DNA of the CDR3 is TGTGCCAGCAGTAATAGCCTAAGTGAGACCCAGTACTTC. Drawing the rest from reference TRBV25-1 and TRBJ2-5, the complete variable domain is EADIYQTPRYLVIGTGKKITLECSQTMGHDKMYWYQQDPGMELHLIHYSYGVNSTEKGDLSSESTVSRIRTEHFPLTLESARPSHTSQYLCASSNSLSETQYFGPGTRLLVL.

The chain carries TRBV29-1 and TRBJ2-7; D is uncertain. Germline V gene lookup returns CDR1 SQVTM and CDR2 ANQGSEA. Trimming removed 4 bases at V and 0 bases at J, with 10 bases between. This CDR3 contains 13 residues. The CDR3 bases are TGCAGCGTTGTTGGCGGAGACTCCTACGAGCAGTACTTC. Residues: CSVVGGDSYEQYF.

The chain carries TRBV10-3 and TRBJ2-5; TRBD1 matches at 8 bases. The V segment lost 3 bases and the J segment 4 bases; nucleotides outside the gene matches: 10. The CDR3 is 16 amino acids. From germline, CDR1 is ENHRY and CDR2 SYGVKD. CDR3 DNA sequence: TGTGCCATCAGTGACCCAACCCGCGGACAGGGAGAGACCCAGTACTTC. Its protein product is CAISDPTRGQGETQYF.

The chain carries TRBV7-2 and TRBJ2-7, with TRBD2 matching 10 bases. Germline CDR1 is SGHTA and CDR2 is FQGNSA. V dropped 1 base and J dropped 2; count of bases not matched to a gene: 2. The CDR3 spans 15 residues. The CDR3 DNA sequence: TGTGCCAGCAGCTTAGAAGCGGGGGGGCCCTACGAGCAGTACGTC. This codes for CASSLEAGGPYEQYV.

The table lists this clone with a count of one. The CDR3 sequence: CASRRDMSYEQYF. The CDR3 DNA reads as TGCGCCAGCAGACGGGACATGTCCTACGAGCAGTACTTC. The rearrangement links TRBV4-1 to TRBJ2-7; tentatively, D is TRBD1 (6 bases). Trimming removed 6 bases from V and 1 base from J, with 10 bases in between. CDR1 is MGHRA and CDR2 is YSYEKL in the germline V gene. This CDR3 contains 13 residues.

The chain combines TRBV10-3 with TRBJ2-7, with D perhaps matching TRBD2 (6 bases). Trimming stripped 3 bases from V and 0 bases from J, with 6 bases between. The CDR3 loop spans 13 amino acids. In germline, CDR1 is ENHRY, CDR2 SYGVKD. The CDR3 spells CAISDGSSYEQYV. The CDR3 DNA is TGTGCCATCAGTGACGGGAGCTCCTACGAGCAGTACGTC.

The genes are TRBV14 and TRBJ1-6; TRBD1 agrees at 8 bases. The CDR3 is 16 amino acids. With 0 bases clipped from V and 9 bases from J, the junction kept 7 bases outside the gene matches. Germline CDR1 is SGHDN and CDR2 is FVKESK. The CDR3 sequence is CASSQDLGQGGSPLHF. In DNA form, the CDR3 reads TGTGCCAGCAGCCAAGATCTAGGACAGGGAGGTTCACCCCTCCACTTT. Full variable domain (outside the CDR3, taken from reference TRBV14 and TRBJ1-6): EAGVTQFPSHSVIEKGQTVTLRCDPISGHDNLYWYRRVMGKEIKFLLHFVKESKQDESGMPNNRFLAERTGGTYSTLKVQPAELEDSGVYFCASSQDLGQGGSPLHFGNGTRLTVT.

Comment on this clone: Other DNA variants within this sample encode the same CDR3. The chain joins TRBV12-3 or TRBV12-4 to TRBJ1-1; D is perhaps TRBD1 (5 bases). The CDR3 contains 12 residues. The V end was cut by 3 bases, the J end by 5 bases, with 7 bases between. CDR3 bases: TGTGCCAGCAGTTTGTCAGGGACTGAAGCTTTCTTT. This gives the protein CASSLSGTEAFF.

This clone was picked up a small number of times. The chain carries TRBV28 and TRBJ2-2; a weak D match, TRBD1 (5 bases). Trimming left V 6 bases short and J 4 bases short, with 15 bases between. The CDR3 covers 15 residues. The germline gives CDR1 MDHEN, CDR2 SYDVKM. CDR3 in amino acids: CASRRQTTGTGELFF. Written as DNA, the CDR3 is TGTGCCAGCAGACGACAGACGACGGGCACCGGGGAGCTGTTTTTT.

The chain employs TRBV9 and TRBJ2-1, with 10 bases identical to TRBD1. The CDR3 is made up of 16 amino acids. Trimming cost V 0 bases and J 4 bases; bases outside gene matches: 4. Per the germline V gene, CDR1 is SGDLS and CDR2 is YYNGEE. Written as DNA, the CDR3 is TGTGCCAGCAGCGTAGCCCCGGGACAGGGGTACAATGAGCAGTTCTTC. This sequence encodes CASSVAPGQGYNEQFF.

This clone appeared a few times. The V gene is TRBV4-1, the J gene TRBJ2-7; 7 bases are shared with TRBD2. Trimming at V came to 4 bases and at J to 2 bases, leaving 5 bases not matched to a gene. The germline V gene has CDR1 MGHRA and CDR2 YSYEKL. The CDR3 covers 14 residues. The DNA for the CDR3 is TGCGCCAGCAGCCCGAGCGGGGATACCTACGAGCAGTACTTC. Protein product: CASSPSGDTYEQYF.

This clone has just one count. The V gene is TRBV5-1, the J gene TRBJ2-1, with TRBD1 as a possible D gene (6 bases). The CDR3 is 14 residues long. CDR1 is SGHRS, CDR2 YFSETQ, per germline. V was shortened by 0 bases and J by 4 bases, with 8 bases between the two germline ends. In DNA, the CDR3 is TGCGCCAGCAGCTTGGGGACAGCGTACAATGAGCAGTTCTTC. Translating it yields CASSLGTAYNEQFF.

The gene calls are TRBV9 and TRBJ1-1; 7 positions match TRBD1. With V trimmed by 7 bases and J by 5 bases, 14 bases remained unmatched. There are 15 residues in the CDR3. Germline lookup yields CDR1 SGDLS and CDR2 YYNGEE. The CDR3 DNA reads TGTGCCAGCTCCCGGCTCGGGACAGTCGGGACTGAAGCTTTCTTT. Amino acid sequence: CASSRLGTVGTEAFF. Drawing the rest from reference TRBV9 and TRBJ1-1, the complete variable domain is DSGVTQTPKHLITATGQRVTLRCSPRSGDLSVYWYQQSLDQGLQFLIQYYNGEERAKGNILERFSAQQFPDLHSELNLSSLELGDSALYFCASSRLGTVGTEAFFGQGTRLTVV.

This chain links TRBV2 with TRBJ1-2, with 7 bases aligning to TRBD1. Germline V gene data show CDR1 as SNHLY and CDR2 as FYNNEI. Trimming removed 2 bases from V and 8 bases from J; junction bases left unmatched: 8. The CDR3 totals 14 residues. CDR3 sequence: CASSELTGQGGYTF. DNA of the CDR3: TGTGCCAGCAGTGAATTGACAGGGCAGGGCGGCTACACCTTC. Using reference TRBV2 and TRBJ1-2 for the parts outside the CDR3, the full variable domain is EPEVTQTPSHQVTQMGQEVILRCVPISNHLYFYWYRQILGQKVEFLVSFYNNEISEKSEIFDDQFSVERPDGSNFTLKIRSTKLEDSAMYFCASSELTGQGGYTFGSGTRLTVV.

V is TRBV6-1 and J is TRBJ2-3; 10 bases map to TRBD2. V shed 0 bases and J 4 bases; nucleotides not matched to a gene: 7. Germline assignment: CDR1 MNHNS and CDR2 SASEGT. CDR3 length: 17 residues. CDR3 protein: CASSEARLAGVADTQYF. For the CDR3, the DNA is TGTGCCAGCAGTGAAGCTCGGCTAGCGGGAGTGGCAGATACGCAGTATTTT.

This clone was picked up a small number of times. V is TRBV5-6 and J is TRBJ1-1; 9 bases line up with TRBD1. Germline V lookup: CDR1 SGHDT, CDR2 YYEEEE. The junction had 10 bases not matched to a gene; V was cut back by 7 bases and J by 6 bases. This CDR3 comprises 14 residues. CDR3 in DNA: TGTGCCAGCGGTACAACAGGGGGCGACGCTGAAGCTTTCTTT. It yields the protein CASGTTGGDAEAFF.

The genes are TRBV27 and TRBJ1-2; the D gene is possibly TRBD1 (6 bases). CDR3 size: 13 residues. Germline V gene sequence: CDR1 MNHEY, CDR2 SMNVEV (reference sequence). The V end was cut by 6 bases, the J end by 2 bases, with 10 bases between. Written as DNA, the CDR3 is TGTGCCAGCAGCCCCGGACAGAACTATGGCTACACCTTC. Residues: CASSPGQNYGYTF.

The CDR3 sequence is CASSSGGGYEQYF. The CDR3 coding sequence is TGTGCCAGTAGTTCCGGCGGGGGCTACGAGCAGTACTTC. V is TRBV19 and J is TRBJ2-7; 7 bases fit TRBD2. The CDR3 is 13 residues long. The V gene end was trimmed by 5 bases and the J gene end by 3 bases; junction bases not matched to a gene: 4. The germline V gene has CDR1 LNHDA and CDR2 SQIVND (reference sequence).

The chain has TRBV24-1 and TRBJ2-7; D is perhaps TRBD2 (6 bases). The CDR3 spans 14 residues. Trimming took off 6 bases at V and 4 bases at J, with 15 bases between the two ends. CDR1 and CDR2 (germline): KGHDR, SFDVKD. DNA of the CDR3: TGTGCCACCAGTCCCGCCGGGGGACGGTACGAGCAGTACTTC. Its protein product is CATSPAGGRYEQYF.

This sequence joins TRBV9 and TRBJ2-2; D is ambiguous. The germline gives CDR1 SGDLS, CDR2 YYNGEE. The V end lost 0 bases, the J end lost 5 bases, and 5 bases lay between the germline ends. The CDR3 covers 13 residues. The CDR3 reads CASSVADTGELFF. As DNA, the CDR3 is TGTGCCAGCAGCGTAGCAGATACCGGGGAGCTGTTTTTT.

The chain joins TRBV9 to TRBJ2-7; 7 nucleotides align to TRBD1. CDR3 length equals 15 residues. CDR1 and CDR2 from the germline V gene are SGDLS and YYNGEE. The V gene end was trimmed by 2 bases and the J gene end by 3 bases; junction bases not matched to a gene: 8. CDR3 sequence reads: CASSVFWTGDYEQYF. The CDR3 coding sequence is TGTGCCAGCAGCGTCTTCTGGACAGGAGACTACGAGCAGTACTTC.